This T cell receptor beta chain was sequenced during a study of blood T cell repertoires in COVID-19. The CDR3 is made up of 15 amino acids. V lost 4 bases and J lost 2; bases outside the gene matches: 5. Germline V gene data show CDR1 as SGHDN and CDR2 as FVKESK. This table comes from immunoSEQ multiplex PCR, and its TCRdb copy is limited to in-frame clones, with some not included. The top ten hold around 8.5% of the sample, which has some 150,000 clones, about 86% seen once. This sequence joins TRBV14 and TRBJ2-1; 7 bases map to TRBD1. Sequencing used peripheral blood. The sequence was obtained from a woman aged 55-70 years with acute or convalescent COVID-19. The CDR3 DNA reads TGTGCCAGCAGCCGGCTCGGGACAGCCTACAATGAGCAGTTCTTC. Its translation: CASSRLGTAYNEQFF.